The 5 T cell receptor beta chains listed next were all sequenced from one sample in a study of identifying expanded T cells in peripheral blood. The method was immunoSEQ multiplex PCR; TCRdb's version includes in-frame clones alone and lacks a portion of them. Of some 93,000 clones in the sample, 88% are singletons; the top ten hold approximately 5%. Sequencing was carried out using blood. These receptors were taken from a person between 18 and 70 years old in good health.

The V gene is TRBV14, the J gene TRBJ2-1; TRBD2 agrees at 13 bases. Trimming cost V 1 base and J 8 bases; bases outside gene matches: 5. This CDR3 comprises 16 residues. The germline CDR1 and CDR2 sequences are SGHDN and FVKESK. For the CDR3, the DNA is TGTGCCAGCAGCCAAGGGCGCACTAGCGGGGGGGATGAGCAGTTCTTC. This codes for CASSQGRTSGGDEQFF.

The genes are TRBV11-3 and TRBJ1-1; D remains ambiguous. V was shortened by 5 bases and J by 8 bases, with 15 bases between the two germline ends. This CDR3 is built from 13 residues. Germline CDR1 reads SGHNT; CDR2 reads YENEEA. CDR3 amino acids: CASSPRVTIEAFF. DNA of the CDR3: TGTGCCAGCAGCCCCCGAGTTACAATAGAAGCTTTCTTT.

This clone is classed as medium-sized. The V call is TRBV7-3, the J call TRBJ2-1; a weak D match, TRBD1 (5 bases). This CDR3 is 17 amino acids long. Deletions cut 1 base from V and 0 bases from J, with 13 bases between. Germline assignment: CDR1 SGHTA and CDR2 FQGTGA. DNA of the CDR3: TGTGCCAGCAGCTTAAGGCCTGGGGCCGGCTCCTACAATGAGCAGTTCTTC. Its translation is CASSLRPGAGSYNEQFF.

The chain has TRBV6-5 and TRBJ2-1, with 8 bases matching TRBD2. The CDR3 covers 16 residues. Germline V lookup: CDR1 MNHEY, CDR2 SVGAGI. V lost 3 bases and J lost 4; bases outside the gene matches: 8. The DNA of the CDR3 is TGTGCCAGCAGTTATTCCGGGACTAGTCTTTACAATGAGCAGTTCTTC. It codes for CASSYSGTSLYNEQFF.

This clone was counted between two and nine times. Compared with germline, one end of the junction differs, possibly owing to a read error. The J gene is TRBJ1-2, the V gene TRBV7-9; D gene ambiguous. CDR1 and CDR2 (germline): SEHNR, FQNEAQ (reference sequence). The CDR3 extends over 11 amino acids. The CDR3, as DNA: TGTGCCAGCAGCTTAACAGCTTTGTCCGCCTTC. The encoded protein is CASSLTALSAF.